The rows below give T cell receptor beta chains drawn from one sample of a study of T cells in Graves' hyperthyroidism and ophthalmopathy. TCRdb fed the multiplex PCR reads into MiXCR, producing one record per CDR3 protein. The table shows about 290,000 distinct CDR3 sequences, with roughly 15% occurring only once. The specimen was blood. These receptors were obtained from a woman aged 35 to 49 with Graves' hyperthyroidism. Each CDR3 is given with its conserved first and last residue. Each record gives: V gene, D gene, J gene, clone size, CDR3 protein, CDR3 DNA. D genes are given only for firm matches. Only part of the rows carry a size: once, few, many, or a class if the clone is expanded.

V: TRBV19
D: NA
J: TRBJ2-6
size: NA
CDR3: CASRVIGANVLTF
DNA: TGTGCTAGTCGGGTGATCGGAGCCAACGTCCTGACTTTC

V: TRBV7-9
D: NA
J: TRBJ2-2
size: NA
CDR3: CASSAPWGSGNTGELFF
DNA: TGTGCCAGCAGCGCCCCGTGGGGTAGCGGGAACACCGGGGAGCTGTTTTTT

V: TRBV10-3
D: NA
J: TRBJ1-1
size: NA
CDR3: CASGSPRVVSEAFF
DNA: TGTGCCAGCGGCTCACCCAGGGTCGTATCCGAAGCTTTCTTT

V: TRBV20-1
D: TRBD1
J: TRBJ1-6
size: NA
CDR3: CSALPRDRNNSPLHF
DNA: TGCAGTGCCCTCCCCAGGGACAGGAATAATTCACCCCTCCACTTT

V: TRBV6-1
D: TRBD2
J: TRBJ2-3
size: few
CDR3: CASSEPLTSGSTTDTQYF
DNA: TGTGCCAGCAGTGAACCTCTGACTAGCGGGAGCACCACAGATACGCAGTATTTT

V: TRBV5-1
D: NA
J: TRBJ2-1
size: NA
CDR3: CASSLEVGFEQFF
DNA: TGCGCCAGCAGCTTGGAGGTAGGGTTTGAGCAGTTCTTC

V: TRBV12-3/TRBV12-4
D: NA
J: TRBJ2-1
size: many
CDR3: CASSLSREQFF
DNA: TGTGCCAGCAGTTTGAGTAGAGAGCAGTTCTTC

V: TRBV7-9
D: NA
J: TRBJ2-5
size: NA
CDR3: CASSLGVIGQETQYF
DNA: TGTGCCAGCAGCTTAGGGGTTATTGGTCAAGAGACCCAGTACTTC

V: TRBV29-1
D: TRBD1
J: TRBJ2-7
size: NA
CDR3: CSVGTGTYEQYF
DNA: TGCAGCGTTGGGACAGGTACCTACGAGCAGTACTTC

V: TRBV3-1
D: TRBD2
J: TRBJ2-7
size: few
CDR3: CASSQIYLTSGRGEQYF
DNA: TGTGCCAGCAGCCAAATCTATCTGACTAGCGGGCGCGGCGAGCAGTACTTC

V: TRBV7-2
D: NA
J: TRBJ2-3
size: many
CDR3: CASSFTADLRQDTQYF
DNA: TGTGCCAGCAGCTTTACGGCGGATTTGAGACAAGATACGCAGTATTTT

V: TRBV5-6
D: NA
J: TRBJ1-4
size: many
CDR3: CASSFRRQARGLFF
DNA: TGTGCCAGCAGCTTCAGACGTCAGGCCCGAGGACTGTTTTTT

V: TRBV20-1
D: NA
J: TRBJ1-5
size: many
CDR3: CSAREGAGSNQPQHF
DNA: TGCAGTGCTAGAGAGGGAGCTGGGAGCAATCAGCCCCAGCATTTT

V: TRBV6-1
D: TRBD2
J: TRBJ2-1
size: many
CDR3: CASRVAGNNEQFF
DNA: TGTGCCAGCAGAGTAGCGGGTAACAATGAGCAGTTCTTC

V: TRBV2
D: TRBD1
J: TRBJ1-1
size: many
CDR3: CASSPRGKNTEAFF
DNA: TGTGCCAGCAGCCCCAGGGGGAAGAACACTGAAGCTTTCTTT

V: TRBV7-9
D: TRBD2
J: TRBJ2-2
size: few
CDR3: CASSPPPGTSGRIGPGELFF
DNA: TGTGCCAGCAGCCCGCCCCCCGGGACTAGCGGGAGGATCGGGCCCGGGGAGCTGTTTTTT

V: TRBV11-3
D: TRBD1
J: TRBJ2-7
size: many
CDR3: CASSLGGTGPGHEQYF
DNA: TGTGCCAGCAGCTTAGGGGGGACAGGTCCGGGTCACGAGCAGTACTTC

V: TRBV6-1
D: TRBD2
J: TRBJ2-5
size: many
CDR3: CASTGSSGHQETQYF
DNA: TGTGCCAGCACGGGATCTAGCGGGCACCAAGAGACCCAGTACTTC

V: TRBV19
D: TRBD1
J: TRBJ1-5
size: NA
CDR3: CASSMEGAGNQPQHF
DNA: TGTGCCAGTAGTATGGAGGGGGCTGGTAATCAGCCCCAGCATTTT

V: TRBV20-1
D: TRBD1
J: TRBJ1-1
size: many
CDR3: CSATTGGAEVVGTEAFF
DNA: TGCAGTGCAACGACAGGGGGCGCAGAAGTTGTCGGCACTGAAGCTTTCTTT